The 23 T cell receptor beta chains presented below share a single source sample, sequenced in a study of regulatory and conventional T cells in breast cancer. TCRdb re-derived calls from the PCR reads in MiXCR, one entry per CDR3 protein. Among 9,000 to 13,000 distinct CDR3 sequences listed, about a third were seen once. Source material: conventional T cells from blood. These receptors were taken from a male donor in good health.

CDR3 bases: TGTGCCAGCAGCTTAGCAGGGGCCTCTGATGAAAAACTGTTTTTT. Translation: CASSLAGASDEKLFF. This chain links TRBV7-2 with TRBJ1-4; possibly TRBD1 for D (5 bases). This CDR3 contains 15 residues. Trimming took off 0 bases at V and 6 bases at J, with 11 bases between the two ends. Germline V gives CDR1 SGHTA, CDR2 FQGNSA. Full variable domain (missing parts from reference TRBV7-2 and TRBJ1-4): GAGVSQSPSNKVTEKGKDVELRCDPISGHTALYWYRQSLGQGLEFLIYFQGNSAPDKSGLPSDRFSAERTGGSVSTLTIQRTQQEDSAVYLCASSLAGASDEKLFFGSGTQLSVL.

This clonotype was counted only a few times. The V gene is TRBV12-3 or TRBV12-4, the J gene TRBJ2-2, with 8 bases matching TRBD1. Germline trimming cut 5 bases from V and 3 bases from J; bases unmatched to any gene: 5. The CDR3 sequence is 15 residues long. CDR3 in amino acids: CASSVRDRHTGELFF. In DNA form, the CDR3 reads TGTGCCAGCAGTGTCCGGGACAGGCACACCGGGGAGCTGTTTTTT.

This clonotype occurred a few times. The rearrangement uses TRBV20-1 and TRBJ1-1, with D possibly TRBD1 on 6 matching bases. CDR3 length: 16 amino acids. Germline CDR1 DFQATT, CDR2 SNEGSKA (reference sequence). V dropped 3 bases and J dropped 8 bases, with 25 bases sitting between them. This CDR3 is CSASLSRGGAAVEAFF. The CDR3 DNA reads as TGCAGTGCTAGTCTCTCTAGAGGGGGGGCAGCGGTCGAAGCTTTCTTT.

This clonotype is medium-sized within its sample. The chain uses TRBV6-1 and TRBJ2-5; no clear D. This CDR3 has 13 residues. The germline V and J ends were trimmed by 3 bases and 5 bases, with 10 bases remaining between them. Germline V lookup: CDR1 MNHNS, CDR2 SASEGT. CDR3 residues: CASSEGRWETQYF. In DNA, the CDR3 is TGTGCCAGCAGTGAGGGCAGGTGGGAGACCCAGTACTTC.

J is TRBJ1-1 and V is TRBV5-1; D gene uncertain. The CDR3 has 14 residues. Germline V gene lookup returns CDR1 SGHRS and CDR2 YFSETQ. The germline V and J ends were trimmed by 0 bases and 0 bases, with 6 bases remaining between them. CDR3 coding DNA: TGCGCCAGCAGCTTGGGTGGGCTGAACACTGAAGCTTTCTTT. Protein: CASSLGGLNTEAFF.

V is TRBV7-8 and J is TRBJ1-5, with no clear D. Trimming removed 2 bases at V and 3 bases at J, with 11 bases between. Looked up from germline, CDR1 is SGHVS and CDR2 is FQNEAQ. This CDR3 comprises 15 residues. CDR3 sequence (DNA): TGTGCCAGCAGCTTAACGGGAACCTTCAATCAGCCCCAGCATTTT. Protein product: CASSLTGTFNQPQHF.

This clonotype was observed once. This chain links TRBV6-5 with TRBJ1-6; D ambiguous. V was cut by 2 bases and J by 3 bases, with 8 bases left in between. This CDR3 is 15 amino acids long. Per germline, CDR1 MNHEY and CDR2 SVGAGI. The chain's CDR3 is CASSYRNNYNSPLHF. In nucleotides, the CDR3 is TGTGCCAGCAGTTACAGAAATAACTATAATTCACCCCTCCACTTT.

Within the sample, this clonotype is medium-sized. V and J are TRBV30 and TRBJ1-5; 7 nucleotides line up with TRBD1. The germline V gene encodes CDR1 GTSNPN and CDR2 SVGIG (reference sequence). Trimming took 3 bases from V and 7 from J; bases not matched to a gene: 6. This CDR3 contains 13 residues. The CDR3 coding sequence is TGTGCCTGGAGCCCGGACAGGAACCAGCCCCAGCATTTT. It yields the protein CAWSPDRNQPQHF.

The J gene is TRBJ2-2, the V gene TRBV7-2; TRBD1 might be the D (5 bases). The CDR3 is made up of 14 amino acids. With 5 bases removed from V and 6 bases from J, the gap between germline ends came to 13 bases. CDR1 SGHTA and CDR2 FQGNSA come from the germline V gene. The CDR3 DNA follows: TGTGCCAGCAGCCCGGACAAGTCCCCCGGGGAGCTGTTTTTT. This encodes CASSPDKSPGELFF.

The DNA of the CDR3 is TGTGCCAGCAGGGACACAAACAAGCCCACTGAAGCTTTCTTT. Residues: CASRDTNKPTEAFF. V and J are TRBV12-3 or TRBV12-4 and TRBJ1-1; D may be TRBD1 (5 bases). This CDR3 region has 14 residues. V shed 6 bases and J shed 4 bases, with 15 bases lying between them.

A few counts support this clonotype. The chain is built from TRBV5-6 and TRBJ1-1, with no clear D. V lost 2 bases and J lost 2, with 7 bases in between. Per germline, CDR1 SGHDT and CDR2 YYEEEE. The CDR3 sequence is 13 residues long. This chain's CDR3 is CASSLGFNTEAFF. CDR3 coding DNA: TGTGCCAGCAGCTTAGGGTTTAACACTGAAGCTTTCTTT.

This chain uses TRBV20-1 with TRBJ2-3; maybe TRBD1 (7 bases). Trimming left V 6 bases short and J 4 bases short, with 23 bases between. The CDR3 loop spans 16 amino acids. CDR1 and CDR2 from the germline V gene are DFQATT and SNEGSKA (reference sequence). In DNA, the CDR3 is TGCAGTGCCCCAAGGCCGACAGGGACTTTCCCAGATACGCAGTATTTT. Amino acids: CSAPRPTGTFPDTQYF.

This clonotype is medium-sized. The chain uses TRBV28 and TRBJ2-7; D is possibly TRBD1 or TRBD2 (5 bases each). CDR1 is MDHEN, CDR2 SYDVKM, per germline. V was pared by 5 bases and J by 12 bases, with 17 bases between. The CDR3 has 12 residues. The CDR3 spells CASSRPGRLGYF. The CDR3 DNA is TGTGCCAGCAGTCGCCCGGGACGACTGGGGTACTTC.

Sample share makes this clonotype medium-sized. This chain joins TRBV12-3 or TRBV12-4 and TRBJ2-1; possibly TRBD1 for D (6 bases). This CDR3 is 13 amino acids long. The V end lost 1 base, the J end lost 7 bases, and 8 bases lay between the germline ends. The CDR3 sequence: CASSLVGGNEQFF. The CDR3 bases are TGTGCCAGCAGTTTAGTAGGGGGTAATGAGCAGTTCTTC.

The CDR3 nucleotides read TGTGCCTGGAGCGCGCGCTCCTACGAGCAGTACTTC. It encodes CAWSARSYEQYF. V usage is TRBV30 and J usage is TRBJ2-7; D call uncertain. CDR1 GTSNPN and CDR2 SVGIG come from the germline V gene (reference sequence). V was trimmed by 3 bases and J by 0 bases, leaving 6 bases between them. CDR3 length: 12 residues.

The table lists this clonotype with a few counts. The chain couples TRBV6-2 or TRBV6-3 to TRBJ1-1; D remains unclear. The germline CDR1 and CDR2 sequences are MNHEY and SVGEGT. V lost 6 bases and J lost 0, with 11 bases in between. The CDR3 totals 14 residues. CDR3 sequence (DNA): TGTGCCAGCAGCAACTTGGCCATGAACACTGAAGCTTTCTTT. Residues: CASSNLAMNTEAFF.

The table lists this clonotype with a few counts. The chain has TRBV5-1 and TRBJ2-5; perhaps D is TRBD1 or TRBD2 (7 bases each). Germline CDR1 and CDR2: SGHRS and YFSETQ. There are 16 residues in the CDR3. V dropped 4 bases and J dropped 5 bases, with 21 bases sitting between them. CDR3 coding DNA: TGCGCCAGCAGCCTCCGGGGGGACAGAGGATACGAGACCCAGTACTTC. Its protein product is CASSLRGDRGYETQYF.

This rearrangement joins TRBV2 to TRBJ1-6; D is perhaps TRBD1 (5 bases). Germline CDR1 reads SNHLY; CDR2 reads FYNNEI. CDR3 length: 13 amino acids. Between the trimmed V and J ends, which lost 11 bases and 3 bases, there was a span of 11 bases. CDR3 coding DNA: TGTGCCGTCACCAGGGACTATAATTCACCCCTCCACTTT. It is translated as CAVTRDYNSPLHF. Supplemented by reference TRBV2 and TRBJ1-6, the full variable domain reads EPEVTQTPSHQVTQMGQEVILRCVPISNHLYFYWYRQILGQKVEFLVSFYNNEISEKSEIFDDQFSVERPDGSNFTLKIRSTKLEDSAMYFCAVTRDYNSPLHFGNGTRLTVT.

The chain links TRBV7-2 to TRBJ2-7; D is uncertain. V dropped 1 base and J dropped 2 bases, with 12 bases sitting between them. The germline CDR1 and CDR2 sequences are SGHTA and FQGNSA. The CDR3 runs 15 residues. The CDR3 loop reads CASSLVNGPTYEQYF. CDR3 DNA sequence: TGTGCCAGCAGCTTAGTGAACGGACCAACCTACGAGCAGTACTTC.

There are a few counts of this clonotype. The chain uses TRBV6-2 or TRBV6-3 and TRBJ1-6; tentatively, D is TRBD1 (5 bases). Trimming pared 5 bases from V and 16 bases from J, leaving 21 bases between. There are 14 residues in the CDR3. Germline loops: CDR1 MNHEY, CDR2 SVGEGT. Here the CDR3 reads CASSKGRDHSDLHF. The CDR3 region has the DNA TGTGCCAGCAGTAAGGGACGGGATCATTCAGATCTCCACTTT.

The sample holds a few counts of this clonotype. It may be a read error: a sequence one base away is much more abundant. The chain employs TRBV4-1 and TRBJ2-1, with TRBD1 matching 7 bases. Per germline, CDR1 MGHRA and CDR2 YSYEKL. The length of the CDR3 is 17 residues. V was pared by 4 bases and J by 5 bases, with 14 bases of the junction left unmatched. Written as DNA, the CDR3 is TGCGCCAGCAGCCGAAGGCGACAGGGAGCACGGGACAATGAGCAGTTCTTC. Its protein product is CASSRRRQGARDNEQFF.

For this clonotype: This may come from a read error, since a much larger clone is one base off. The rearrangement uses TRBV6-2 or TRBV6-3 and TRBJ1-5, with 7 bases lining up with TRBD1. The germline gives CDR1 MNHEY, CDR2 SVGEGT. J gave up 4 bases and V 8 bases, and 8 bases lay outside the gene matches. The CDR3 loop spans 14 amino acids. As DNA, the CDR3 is TGTGCCAGCGGTACCCGACAGGGAAATCAGCCCCAGCATTTT. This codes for CASGTRQGNQPQHF.

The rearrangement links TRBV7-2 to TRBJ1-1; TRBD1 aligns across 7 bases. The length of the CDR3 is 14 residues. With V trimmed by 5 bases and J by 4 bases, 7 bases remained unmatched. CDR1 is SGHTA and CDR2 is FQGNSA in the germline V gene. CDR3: CASSPHRGGTEAFF. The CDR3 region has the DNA TGTGCCAGCAGCCCGCACAGGGGCGGCACTGAAGCTTTCTTT.